Following are 25 T cell receptor beta chains from one sample sequenced in a study of cytomegalovirus exposure and HLA in healthy donors. The primer mix had 60 Vbeta and 13 Jbeta primers. Here immunoSEQ multiplex PCR was the method, and the copy in TCRdb shows in-frame clones only, minus some. Here the sample spans 150,000 to 200,000 clones, around 75% being singletons. Sequencing was done on a sample of PBMCs. Receptors were obtained from a woman aged 50 to 60 in good health and CMV-seronegative.

The J gene is TRBJ2-7, the V gene TRBV27, with a tentative D call TRBD1 (5 bases). Germline lookup yields CDR1 MNHEY and CDR2 SMNVEV (reference sequence). The CDR3 loop spans 14 amino acids. With 2 bases removed from V and 0 bases from J, the gap between germline ends came to 8 bases. The CDR3 loop reads CASSLRQSSYEQYF. CDR3 nucleotide sequence: TGTGCCAGCAGTTTAAGACAGAGCTCCTACGAGCAGTACTTC.

This clone was counted only a few times. The rearrangement links TRBV18 to TRBJ2-1; TRBD2 is a possible D gene (6 bases). Germline loops: CDR1 KGHSH, CDR2 LQKENI. The CDR3 covers 14 residues. V shed 2 bases and J shed 7 bases, with 12 bases lying between them. The CDR3 region has the DNA TGTGCCAGCTCACCAGGTGGAGGGGCTAATGAGCAGTTCTTC. Translated: CASSPGGGANEQFF.

The J gene is TRBJ2-7, the V gene TRBV4-3; TRBD1 aligns across 7 bases. Germline-derived CDR1 and CDR2 are LGHNA and YSLEER. The CDR3 contains 15 residues. J was trimmed by 6 bases and V by 0 bases; bases with no gene match: 8. Written as DNA, the CDR3 is TGCGCCAGCAGCCAAGACAGGGGGTTGACGGGCGAGCAGTACTTC. Amino acid sequence: CASSQDRGLTGEQYF.

The J gene is TRBJ2-7, the V gene TRBV20-1; D is undetermined. Trimming removed 0 bases from V and 4 bases from J, with 4 bases in between. CDR1 is DFQATT, CDR2 SNEGSKA, per germline (reference sequence). This CDR3 spans 11 amino acids. The CDR3 DNA is TGCAGTGCTAGAGACCCTTACGAGCAGTACTTC. The encoded protein is CSARDPYEQYF.

Here the CDR3 reads CAISRENEQYF. Here the CDR3 DNA reads TGTGCCATCAGCCGGGAGAACGAGCAGTACTTC. This chain connects TRBV10-3 to TRBJ2-7; the D gene is possibly TRBD2 (6 bases). V was cut by 6 bases and J by 5 bases, with 8 bases left in between. This CDR3 is built from 11 residues. CDR1 is ENHRY and CDR2 is SYGVKD in the germline V gene.

This chain connects TRBV28 to TRBJ1-2; 9 bases line up with TRBD1. CDR3 length: 15 residues. Looked up from germline, CDR1 is MDHEN and CDR2 is SYDVKM. V shed 4 bases, J shed 3 bases, and the junction held 6 bases outside the gene matches. CDR3 nucleotide sequence: TGTGCCAGCAGTTCGTACAGGGGGCGCGACTATGGCTACACCTTC. Translation gives CASSSYRGRDYGYTF.

This sequence joins TRBV4-2 and TRBJ2-1; 10 bases match TRBD2. This CDR3 is built from 17 residues. V trimming: 4 bases; J trimming: 9 bases; junction bases outside the gene matches: 15. The V gene's germline CDR1 is LGHNA and CDR2 YNFKEQ. DNA for the CDR3: TGTGCCAGCAGCCCCTCCGTTATACAGCGGGAGGGAGGTGAGCAGTTCTTC. Residues: CASSPSVIQREGGEQFF.

The rearrangement uses TRBV7-3 and TRBJ2-1, with 12 bases fitting TRBD2. Trimming cost V 3 bases and J 9 bases; bases outside gene matches: 6. Germline lookup yields CDR1 SGHTA and CDR2 FQGTGA. This CDR3 spans 15 amino acids. CDR3 DNA: TGTGCCAGCAGCTTCTCCCTAGCGGGGGGGCTTGAGCAGTTCTTC. This codes for CASSFSLAGGLEQFF.

This chain links TRBV6-1 with TRBJ1-1, with D perhaps matching TRBD1 (6 bases). CDR1 is MNHNS and CDR2 is SASEGT in the germline V gene. This CDR3 has 14 residues. The V and J ends lost 6 bases and 0 bases respectively, with 11 bases between them. The CDR3 reads CASRFRGLNTEAFF. CDR3 in DNA: TGTGCCAGCAGGTTCAGGGGACTGAACACTGAAGCTTTCTTT.

V gene TRBV5-4 combines with J gene TRBJ1-1, with D possibly TRBD1 on 6 matching bases. V shed 0 bases and J shed 7 bases, with 13 bases lying between them. Germline CDR1 is SGHNT and CDR2 is YYREEE (reference sequence). This CDR3 spans 14 amino acids. DNA of the CDR3: TGTGCCAGCAGCTTGGACAGGGCCCAGAATGAAGCTTTCTTT. Translation: CASSLDRAQNEAFF.

The chain combines TRBV29-1 with TRBJ2-5; 10 bases are shared with TRBD1. Germline V CDR1 and CDR2: SQVTM, ANQGSEA. Trimming took 3 bases from V and 7 from J; bases not matched to a gene: 2. This CDR3 comprises 12 residues. Here the CDR3 DNA reads TGCAGCGTTGATGGGGACAGGGGGACCCAGTACTTC. Its translation is CSVDGDRGTQYF.

V is TRBV11-2 and J is TRBJ2-1; TRBD2 matches 7 bases. Unmatched junction bases numbered 16, after V lost 11 bases and J lost 9 bases. From germline, CDR1 is SGHAT and CDR2 FQNNGV. This CDR3 has 14 amino acids. The CDR3 loop is CASASSGPLSEQFF. In DNA, the CDR3 is TGTGCCTCCGCGTCTAGCGGACCCTTGAGTGAGCAGTTCTTC.

This clone was counted only a few times. This chain links TRBV11-2 with TRBJ2-1, with 13 nucleotides matching TRBD2. After removal of 11 bases from V and 0 bases from J, the junction contained 10 bases not matched to a gene. Looked up from germline, CDR1 is SGHAT and CDR2 is FQNNGV. The CDR3 has 17 amino acids. For the CDR3, the DNA is TGTGCCGCGGGGACTAGCGGGGTTCGGAGCTCCTACAATGAGCAGTTCTTC. This sequence encodes CAAGTSGVRSSYNEQFF.

In its sample, this clone was seen a few times. The chain employs TRBV10-3 and TRBJ2-2; D unclear. Germline V lookup: CDR1 ENHRY, CDR2 SYGVKD. V was clipped by 0 bases and J by 2 bases, with 7 bases between them. The CDR3 has 15 amino acids. CDR3 DNA sequence: TGTGCCATCAGTGAGTCGGCAGGAAACACCGGGGAGCTGTTTTTT. Encoded protein: CAISESAGNTGELFF.

This rearrangement joins TRBV7-8 to TRBJ2-2, with D possibly TRBD2 on 5 matching bases. The V and J ends lost 3 bases and 7 bases respectively, with 12 bases between them. The CDR3 has 14 residues. CDR1 is SGHVS, CDR2 FQNEAQ, per germline. CDR3 nucleotides: TGTGCCAGCAGCTTGCGACTCCGGGGCGGGGAGCTGTTTTTT. Protein: CASSLRLRGGELFF.

The J gene is TRBJ1-1, the V gene TRBV6-5, with D maybe TRBD1 (6 bases). CDR3 length: 15 residues. Between the trimmed V and J ends, which lost 5 bases and 0 bases, there was a span of 13 bases. Per germline, CDR1 MNHEY and CDR2 SVGAGI. The CDR3 sequence is CASSRPDRLNTEAFF. CDR3 DNA sequence: TGTGCCAGCAGTAGACCAGACAGGTTGAACACTGAAGCTTTCTTT.

The CDR3 nucleotides read TGTGCCAGCAGCTTGGGACAGGGCCTCACAGATACGCAGTATTTT. Residues: CASSLGQGLTDTQYF. The chain couples TRBV5-6 to TRBJ2-3; 7 positions match TRBD1. From germline, CDR1 is SGHDT and CDR2 YYEEEE. V lost 0 bases, J lost 2 bases, and 3 bases stayed unmatched. CDR3 size: 15 residues.

The J gene is TRBJ2-7, the V gene TRBV27; tentative D call: TRBD1 (5 bases). V dropped 4 bases and J dropped 3 bases, with 16 bases sitting between them. CDR3 size: 15 residues. Germline V lookup: CDR1 MNHEY, CDR2 SMNVEV (reference sequence). The chain's CDR3 is CASSSSGILSYEQYF. The CDR3 nucleotides are TGTGCCAGCAGTTCCTCAGGGATCCTCAGCTACGAGCAGTACTTC.

This clone was observed once. This rearrangement joins TRBV6-5 to TRBJ2-4; possibly TRBD1 for D (5 bases). CDR1 is MNHEY, CDR2 SVGAGI, per germline. V was pared by 2 bases and J by 10 bases, with 6 bases between. The CDR3 totals 11 residues. The CDR3 loop is CASSYQGIQYF. DNA of the CDR3: TGTGCCAGCAGTTACCAGGGTATTCAGTACTTC.

The rearrangement joins TRBV28 to TRBJ2-5, with D possibly matching TRBD1 (6 bases). The V gene's germline CDR1 is MDHEN and CDR2 SYDVKM. V dropped 2 bases and J dropped 5 bases, with 12 bases sitting between them. This CDR3 has 14 residues. In DNA, the CDR3 is TGTGCCAGCAGTTTAATAGCAGGGGTGGAGACCCAGTACTTC. Its translation is CASSLIAGVETQYF. The full variable domain, rest sourced from reference TRBV28 and TRBJ2-5, is DVKVTQSSRYLVKRTGEKVFLECVQDMDHENMFWYRQDPGLGLRLIYFSYDVKMKEKGDIPEGYSVSREKKERFSLILESASTNQTSMYLCASSLIAGVETQYFGPGTRLLVL.

This clone was seen a handful of times. CDR3: CASSVLGANEKLFF. The CDR3 DNA is TGTGCCAGCAGTGTTTTAGGGGCGAATGAAAAACTGTTTTTT. The chain combines TRBV2 with TRBJ1-4, with TRBD1 as a possible D gene (5 bases). The V gene's germline CDR1 is SNHLY and CDR2 FYNNEI. This CDR3 region has 14 residues. The germline V and J ends were trimmed by 4 bases and 5 bases, with 11 bases remaining between them.

The chain has TRBV18 and TRBJ1-4, with a possible D match to TRBD1 (6 bases). The CDR3 length is 16 residues. Trimming removed 6 bases from V and 8 bases from J, with 22 bases in between. Germline CDR1 is KGHSH and CDR2 is LQKENI. CDR3: CASSNTRTDSREKLFF. DNA for the CDR3: TGTGCCAGCTCTAACACTAGGACGGACAGTCGGGAAAAACTGTTTTTT.

The chain is built from TRBV13 and TRBJ2-5; a weak D match, TRBD2 (6 bases). Matching the DNA end better, TRBJ2-7 makes the J call doubtful. CDR3 length equals 14 residues. The germline gives CDR1 PRHDT, CDR2 FYEKMQ (reference sequence). The CDR3: CASSLGQGGGEQYF. The CDR3 region has the DNA TGTGCCAGCAGCTTAGGCCAGGGAGGAGGCGAGCAGTACTTC.

The chain employs TRBV7-8 and TRBJ2-3, with D perhaps TRBD1 (5 bases). The germline V gene encodes CDR1 SGHVS and CDR2 FQNEAQ. V was trimmed by 0 bases and J by 6 bases, leaving 13 bases between them. The CDR3 has 15 residues. In DNA, the CDR3 is TGTGCCAGCAGCTTAGCGGGGCTCACACAGGATACGCAGTATTTT. The encoded protein is CASSLAGLTQDTQYF.

The chain couples TRBV6-1 to TRBJ1-2; 10 bases match TRBD1. Germline assignment: CDR1 MNHNS and CDR2 SASEGT. J gave up 6 bases and V 5 bases, and 6 bases lay outside the gene matches. CDR3 length: 14 residues. CDR3 residues: CASSYTTGGDGYTF. The CDR3 coding sequence is TGTGCCAGCAGTTATACGACAGGGGGCGATGGCTACACCTTC.